Described below is a single T cell receptor (beta chain) sequence and its context. Its antigen is not identified. This sample was included in a study of T cell responses to AZD1222 COVID-19 vaccine. Study information: Second-dose intervals of approximately 4 or approximately 12 weeks were pooled. Study-wide results and limits: CD4 TCRs covered the whole spike, strongest at regions 160-218 and 743-854. The repertoires were collected only after the peak T cell response. Spike-specific TCR repertoires showed rising breadth and depth after two AZD1222 doses.

This table comes from immunoSEQ multiplex PCR, and its TCRdb copy is limited to in-frame clones, with some not included. The repertoire holds approximately 150,000 clones, with over 85% as singletons. The origin of this receptor is an adult in good health. The sample was peripheral blood, taken on day 0 of AZD1222 vaccination.

In DNA form, the CDR3 reads TGTGCCAGCAGCACGCCACCGGGGGGTGTGAACACCGGGGAGCTGTTTTTT. Protein product: CASSTPPGGVNTGELFF. The rearrangement joins TRBV7-9 to TRBJ2-2; 7 nucleotides match TRBD2. Germline V lookup: CDR1 SEHNR, CDR2 FQNEAQ (reference sequence). With 5 bases clipped from V and 1 base from J, the junction kept 10 bases outside the gene matches. The CDR3 is 17 residues long. The complete variable domain, with remaining parts taken from reference TRBV7-9 and TRBJ2-2, reads DTGVSQNPRHKITKRGQNVTFRCDPISEHNRLYWYRQTLGQGPEFLTYFQNEAQLEKSRLLSDRFSAERPKGSFSTLEIQRTEQGDSAMYLCASSTPPGGVNTGELFFGEGSRLTVL.